This passage covers 27 T cell receptor beta chains from one sample sequenced in a study of cytomegalovirus exposure and HLA in healthy donors. PCR used 60 Vbeta primers and 13 Jbeta primers. The data were produced by immunoSEQ multiplex PCR, yet TCRdb's version contains in-frame clones alone and is incomplete. Of about 180,000 clones listed, around three quarters are singletons. The source material was PBMCs. The receptors here all came from a man between 40 and 49 years old in good health and CMV-seronegative.

This clone showed up just once. The rearrangement uses TRBV9 and TRBJ1-2; weak D call: TRBD1 (5 bases). The V and J ends lost 4 bases and 8 bases respectively, with 18 bases between them. Germline loops: CDR1 SGDLS, CDR2 YYNGEE. The CDR3 contains 14 residues. In DNA, the CDR3 is TGTGCCAGCAGCCCAACACAGGAAACGTGGGGCTACACCTTC. Residues: CASSPTQETWGYTF.

The chain couples TRBV9 to TRBJ2-3, with TRBD2 matching 9 bases. The CDR3 contains 15 residues. CDR1 and CDR2 from the germline V gene are SGDLS and YYNGEE. V lost 2 bases, J lost 6 bases, and 7 bases stayed unmatched. In DNA, the CDR3 is TGTGCCAGCAGCGTCTCCGGGACTAGCAGCGATACGCAGTATTTT. Amino acid sequence: CASSVSGTSSDTQYF.

The gene calls are TRBV19 and TRBJ1-1; weak D call: TRBD1 (6 bases). V shed 8 bases and J shed 1 base, with 17 bases lying between them. The germline gives CDR1 LNHDA, CDR2 SQIVND (reference sequence). CDR3 length: 15 amino acids. The CDR3, as DNA: TGTGCCAGTGTTCCCAGGGGCAACCAGAACACTGAAGCTTTCTTT. This translates into CASVPRGNQNTEAFF. Full variable domain (rest looked up from reference TRBV19 and TRBJ1-1): DGGITQSPKYLFRKEGQNVTLSCEQNLNHDAMYWYRQDPGQGLRLIYYSQIVNDFQKGDIAEGYSVSREKKESFPLTVTSAQKNPTAFYLCASVPRGNQNTEAFFGQGTRLTVV.

This chain connects TRBV6-1 to TRBJ2-5; D may be TRBD1 (6 bases). The closer fit of TRBJ2-7 to the DNA end suggests the J call may be wrong. CDR3 size: 14 residues. Germline CDR1 reads MNHNS; CDR2 reads SASEGT. The CDR3 bases are TGTGCCAGCACAGCCCAGGGGAGCTCCTACGAGCAGTACTTC. Amino acids: CASTAQGSSYEQYF.

V is TRBV9 and J is TRBJ1-3; the D gene is possibly TRBD1 (6 bases). The CDR3 extends over 15 amino acids. Germline CDR1 SGDLS, CDR2 YYNGEE. V shed 4 bases and J shed 4 bases, with 15 bases lying between them. The CDR3 region has the DNA TGTGCCAGCAGCCCTGAGGACAGCCGGGGAAACACCATATATTTT. Protein: CASSPEDSRGNTIYF. The full variable domain, its missing parts supplied by reference TRBV9 and TRBJ1-3, is DSGVTQTPKHLITATGQRVTLRCSPRSGDLSVYWYQQSLDQGLQFLIQYYNGEERAKGNILERFSAQQFPDLHSELNLSSLELGDSALYFCASSPEDSRGNTIYFGEGSWLTVV.

This clone was observed a handful of times. The V and J genes are TRBV19 and TRBJ1-5; TRBD1 is a possible D gene (5 bases). V was cut by 6 bases and J by 4 bases, with 16 bases left in between. The CDR3 sequence is 15 residues long. Germline V gene lookup returns CDR1 LNHDA and CDR2 SQIVND (reference sequence). For the CDR3, the DNA is TGTGCCAGTAGCCCCCCGGGCAGGGTTAATCAGCCCCAGCATTTT. As protein: CASSPPGRVNQPQHF.

The sample holds one count of this clone. The J gene is TRBJ2-2, the V gene TRBV4-1; weak D call: TRBD1 (6 bases). The CDR3 is made up of 17 amino acids. CDR1 and CDR2 (germline): MGHRA, YSYEKL. Trimming took 4 bases from V and 3 from J, leaving 18 bases between them. CDR3 residues: CASSRPLGALDTGELFF. The DNA for the CDR3 is TGCGCCAGCAGCCGACCCTTGGGGGCGCTTGACACCGGGGAGCTGTTTTTT.

The rearrangement links TRBV5-1 to TRBJ2-3; 8 nucleotides agree with TRBD1. This CDR3 has 17 amino acids. Germline V gene sequence: CDR1 SGHRS, CDR2 YFSETQ. Trimming took 4 bases from V and 1 from J; bases not matched to a gene: 11. CDR3 in DNA: TGCGCCAGCAGCCCGTCGGTGGGACAGGAAGGCACAGATACGCAGTATTTT. Translated: CASSPSVGQEGTDTQYF.

The J gene is TRBJ2-1, the V gene TRBV14; D possibly corresponds to TRBD1 (6 bases). Per germline, CDR1 SGHDN and CDR2 FVKESK. The V and J ends lost 5 bases and 10 bases respectively, with 9 bases between them. There are 11 residues in the CDR3. CDR3 amino acids: CASSVRGEQFF. DNA for the CDR3: TGTGCCAGCAGCGTCAGGGGAGAGCAGTTCTTC.

This chain uses TRBV7-9 with TRBJ2-2, with D maybe TRBD2 (6 bases). V was pared by 5 bases and J by 6 bases, with 16 bases between. The CDR3 runs 15 residues. Germline assignment: CDR1 SEHNR and CDR2 FQNEAQ (reference sequence). This CDR3 reads CASSLTRRAPGELFF. The CDR3 nucleotides are TGTGCCAGCAGCCTCACACGGAGGGCTCCCGGGGAGCTGTTTTTT.

V usage is TRBV30 and J usage is TRBJ1-6; 9 positions match TRBD1. Germline V lookup: CDR1 GTSNPN, CDR2 SVGIG (reference sequence). Trimming removed 3 bases from V and 7 bases from J; junction bases left unmatched: 7. The CDR3 consists of 15 residues. The chain's CDR3 is CAWRLQGAWNSPLHF. The CDR3 DNA sequence: TGTGCCTGGAGATTACAGGGGGCTTGGAATTCACCCCTCCACTTT.

V usage is TRBV7-2 and J usage is TRBJ2-7; 7 nucleotides match TRBD1. The CDR3 totals 16 residues. The V gene's germline CDR1 is SGHTA and CDR2 FQGNSA. J gave up 2 bases and V 5 bases, and 12 bases lay outside the gene matches. The CDR3 coding sequence is TGTGCCAGCAGCCTACTAGGGGGCAACAACCCCTACGAGCAGTACTTC. It is translated as CASSLLGGNNPYEQYF.

CDR3 sequence (DNA): TGTGCCAGCAACATGGGGGGGCCCCAAGAGACCCAGTACTTC. It specifies CASNMGGPQETQYF. The rearrangement uses TRBV7-2 and TRBJ2-5; perhaps TRBD2 as D (7 bases). V shed 7 bases and J shed 1 base, with 13 bases lying between them. In germline, CDR1 is SGHTA, CDR2 FQGNSA. The CDR3 has 14 amino acids.

This clone has a single count. The chain employs TRBV5-1 and TRBJ2-3; TRBD2 matches at 9 bases. Germline CDR1 and CDR2: SGHRS and YFSETQ. This CDR3 spans 16 amino acids. Trimming took 0 bases from V and 1 from J; bases not matched to a gene: 3. CDR3 sequence: CASSLASSGGTDTQYF. CDR3 DNA sequence: TGCGCCAGCAGCTTGGCCTCTAGCGGGGGCACAGATACGCAGTATTTT.

This clone showed up just a few times. This rearrangement joins TRBV5-1 to TRBJ2-5; tentatively, D is TRBD2 (5 bases). The CDR3 is 14 amino acids. V was shortened by 4 bases and J by 5 bases, with 15 bases between the two germline ends. Germline values: CDR1 SGHRS, CDR2 YFSETQ. The CDR3: CASSPLEGWETQYF. The DNA of the CDR3 is TGCGCCAGCAGCCCACTAGAAGGGTGGGAGACCCAGTACTTC.

The chain has TRBV13 and TRBJ2-1, with 12 bases lining up with TRBD2. CDR3 length: 17 amino acids. From germline, CDR1 is PRHDT and CDR2 FYEKMQ (reference sequence). V lost 1 base and J lost 3; bases outside the gene matches: 4. CDR3 in amino acids: CASSLELAGGYYNEQFF. CDR3 DNA: TGTGCCAGCAGCTTAGAACTAGCGGGAGGCTACTACAATGAGCAGTTCTTC. The complete variable domain, with remaining parts taken from reference TRBV13 and TRBJ2-1, reads AAGVIQSPRHLIKEKRETATLKCYPIPRHDTVYWYQQGPGQDPQFLISFYEKMQSDKGSIPDRFSAQQFSDYHSELNMSSLELGDSALYFCASSLELAGGYYNEQFFGPGTRLTVL.

The CDR3 DNA follows: TGTGCCAGCAGCTTAGCGGCAGGGAATCAGCCCCAGCATTTT. It encodes CASSLAAGNQPQHF. This chain joins TRBV7-6 and TRBJ1-5; D perhaps matches TRBD1 (5 bases). The CDR3 is made up of 14 amino acids. CDR1 is SGHVS and CDR2 is FNYEAQ in the germline V gene. Trimming cost V 0 bases and J 4 bases, with 7 bases left between them.

This clone was recorded once. This chain uses TRBV6-5 with TRBJ2-5, with a weak D call TRBD1 (6 bases). Germline values: CDR1 MNHEY, CDR2 SVGAGI. V was cut by 0 bases and J by 5 bases, with 10 bases left in between. The CDR3 runs 14 residues. In DNA form, the CDR3 reads TGTGCCAGCAGTTACTCGGGAGACAGGGAGACCCAGTACTTC. The encoded protein is CASSYSGDRETQYF.

The chain uses TRBV18 and TRBJ2-3; no reliable D call. Germline values: CDR1 KGHSH, CDR2 LQKENI. The V gene lost 6 bases and the J gene lost 5 bases, with 15 bases spanning the gap. CDR3 length: 14 amino acids. CDR3 sequence: CASSLAYRGDTQYF. The CDR3 nucleotides read TGTGCCAGCTCCCTCGCGTACCGCGGAGATACGCAGTATTTT.

The V gene is TRBV11-2, the J gene TRBJ2-1; TRBD2 matches 13 bases. The germline gives CDR1 SGHAT, CDR2 FQNNGV. There are 15 residues in the CDR3. V lost 5 bases, J lost 8 bases, and 6 bases stayed unmatched. CDR3 region: CASSLLAGGVYEQFF. CDR3 DNA: TGTGCCAGCAGCCTACTAGCGGGGGGGGTCTATGAGCAGTTCTTC.

J is TRBJ1-1 and V is TRBV9; the D is unclear. The CDR3 has 14 residues. From germline, CDR1 is SGDLS and CDR2 YYNGEE. Trimming left V 2 bases short and J 3 bases short, with 11 bases between. The CDR3 region has the DNA TGTGCCAGCAGCGTGGTCCCGAGGGACACTGAAGCTTTCTTT. This translates into CASSVVPRDTEAFF.

This clone was seen only a few times. The chain is built from TRBV18 and TRBJ1-2; the match to TRBD1 covers 8 bases. CDR1 KGHSH and CDR2 LQKENI come from the germline V gene. Trimming at V came to 0 bases and at J to 4 bases, leaving 4 bases not matched to a gene. The CDR3 contains 15 residues. The CDR3 nucleotides are TGTGCCAGCTCACCACCCGGACAGGGCCTCTATGGCTACACCTTC. Translated: CASSPPGQGLYGYTF. Together with reference TRBV18 and TRBJ1-2, the CDR3 gives the full variable domain: NAGVMQNPRHLVRRRGQEARLRCSPMKGHSHVYWYRQLPEEGLKFMVYLQKENIIDESGMPKERFSAEFPKEGPSILRIQQVVRGDSAAYFCASSPPGQGLYGYTFGSGTRLTVV.

The genes are TRBV7-9 and TRBJ2-4; D call uncertain. Germline-derived CDR1 and CDR2 are SEHNR and FQNEAQ (reference sequence). V shed 5 bases and J shed 2 bases, with 13 bases lying between them. The CDR3 consists of 15 residues. The CDR3 DNA is TGTGCCAGCAGCCCGCAGGCCCTGACCAAAAACATTCAGTACTTC. It translates to CASSPQALTKNIQYF.

The J gene is TRBJ2-1, the V gene TRBV25-1; 9 nucleotides line up with TRBD1. The ends lost 4 bases at V and 7 bases at J; junction bases unmatched: 11. This CDR3 spans 16 amino acids. The V gene's germline CDR1 is MGHDK and CDR2 SYGVNS. This CDR3 reads CASSGVEGTGWNEQFF. In DNA form, the CDR3 reads TGTGCCAGCAGTGGGGTGGAAGGGACAGGGTGGAATGAGCAGTTCTTC.

The chain uses TRBV5-8 and TRBJ1-5, with a weak D call TRBD1 (6 bases). Germline V gene data show CDR1 as SGHTS and CDR2 as YDEGEE. Trimming removed 4 bases from V and 3 bases from J, with 11 bases in between. The CDR3 runs to 14 residues. CDR3 sequence: CASSRRTDNQPQHF. CDR3 in DNA: TGTGCCAGCAGCCGTCGGACAGACAATCAGCCCCAGCATTTT.

The gene calls are TRBV5-6 and TRBJ2-1, with TRBD2 identical over 10 bases. V lost 3 bases and J lost 3; bases outside the gene matches: 3. Per germline, CDR1 SGHDT and CDR2 YYEEEE. This CDR3 contains 15 residues. Here the CDR3 DNA reads TGTGCCAGCAGCTCGGGGACTAGCGACTACAATGAGCAGTTCTTC. Encoded protein: CASSSGTSDYNEQFF.

The genes are TRBV7-7 and TRBJ2-3; tentatively, D is TRBD2 (7 bases). Germline assignment: CDR1 SSHAT and CDR2 FNYEAQ (reference sequence). V was trimmed by 0 bases and J by 8 bases, leaving 18 bases between them. The CDR3 sequence is 16 residues long. The CDR3 here is CASSLAWGAGASTQYF. As DNA, the CDR3 is TGTGCCAGCAGCTTAGCATGGGGGGCGGGGGCCTCTACGCAGTATTTT.